This record concerns one TCR beta chain sequence. What it binds is not known. Assay: immunoSEQ multiplex PCR; the TCRdb copy retains only in-frame clones and omits some. Of roughly 150,000 clones in the sample, about 93% were seen once. Germline V gives CDR1 MNHEY, CDR2 SVGAGI. There are 13 residues in the CDR3. V dropped 1 base and J dropped 5 bases, with 7 bases sitting between them. This specimen comes from a study of T cell responses to AZD1222 COVID-19 vaccine. Study context: Both about-4-week and about-12-week second-dose recipients were combined. Study-wide points: Among the donors, most were white British and more were female, and clonal diversity was possibly underestimated. CD4 TCRs associated with vaccination spanned spike, dominating at 160-218 and 743-854. At baseline, just 6 or 7 AZD1222 recipients tested seropositive.

The TCR was taken from an adult in good health. The chain has TRBV6-5 and TRBJ2-3; tentatively, D is TRBD2 (5 bases). The starting material was peripheral blood, obtained on day 0 of AZD1222 vaccination. The CDR3 DNA reads as TGTGCCAGCAGTTACTGGGCGGGAGATACGCAGTATTTT. Translation gives CASSYWAGDTQYF.